Shown below are 13 T cell receptor beta chains from a single sample sequenced in a study of beta chain features in type 1 diabetes. Sequencing targeted expressed TCRB transcripts, as all isolated RNA had been reverse transcribed. TCRdb's copy holds only in-frame clones and misses some; the assay was immunoSEQ multiplex PCR. The sample has 140,000 to 150,000 clones, about 51% seen once. Sequencing was done on a sample of Tregs from blood. All receptors derive from a man aged 18 to 29 in good health.

The sample holds one count of this clone. This rearrangement joins TRBV19 to TRBJ2-2; TRBD2 matches 10 bases. The CDR3 sequence is 14 residues long. CDR1 LNHDA and CDR2 SQIVND come from the germline V gene (reference sequence). The V gene end was trimmed by 8 bases and the J gene end by 8 bases; junction bases not matched to a gene: 8. CDR3 sequence: CASLPLAGFGELFF. Here the CDR3 DNA reads TGTGCCAGTCTCCCACTAGCGGGATTTGGGGAGCTGTTTTTT.

There are a few counts of this clone. This chain joins TRBV5-1 and TRBJ2-2, with TRBD2 as a possible D gene (6 bases). Germline CDR1 and CDR2: SGHRS and YFSETQ. The CDR3 is 16 residues long. Trimming left V 0 bases short and J 4 bases short, with 13 bases between. CDR3 DNA sequence: TGCGCCAGCAGCTTGGGACCCGGGAGTTTCACCGGGGAGCTGTTTTTT. This translates into CASSLGPGSFTGELFF.

The rearrangement joins TRBV10-3 to TRBJ1-2; D perhaps matches TRBD1 (6 bases). Germline V lookup: CDR1 ENHRY, CDR2 SYGVKD. The CDR3 is 13 amino acids. With 6 bases removed from V and 6 bases from J, the gap between germline ends came to 14 bases. CDR3 residues: CAIRDWRTDGYTF. DNA for the CDR3: TGTGCCATCAGGGATTGGCGGACAGATGGCTACACCTTC.

V is TRBV25-1 and J is TRBJ2-1; D is possibly TRBD1 (6 bases). There are 16 residues in the CDR3. V was trimmed by 1 base and J by 8 bases, leaving 18 bases between them. The germline V gene has CDR1 MGHDK and CDR2 SYGVNS. The CDR3 DNA sequence: TGTGCCAGCAGTGAATTCAGGGGTGGCGTTGTCCATGAGCAGTTCTTC. It translates to CASSEFRGGVVHEQFF.

The chain is built from TRBV19 and TRBJ1-5; D is uncertain. This CDR3 spans 13 amino acids. The ends were cut back, 4 bases at V and 6 bases at J, with 10 bases in the middle. From germline, CDR1 is LNHDA and CDR2 SQIVND (reference sequence). The CDR3 here is CASSNGNGQPQHF. Here the CDR3 DNA reads TGTGCCAGTAGTAACGGTAACGGTCAGCCCCAGCATTTT.

V usage is TRBV6-5 and J usage is TRBJ2-5, with 7 nucleotides matching TRBD2. Germline loops: CDR1 MNHEY, CDR2 SVGAGI. The CDR3 runs 15 residues. V was pared by 2 bases and J by 3 bases, with 6 bases of the junction left unmatched. The DNA of the CDR3 is TGTGCCAGCAGTTACCTTTCCAGCGGGGAAGAGACCCAGTACTTC. Its protein is CASSYLSSGEETQYF.

Only one count was recorded for this clone. The J gene is TRBJ2-7, the V gene TRBV7-2, with TRBD1 matching over 10 bases. Germline V gene lookup returns CDR1 SGHTA and CDR2 FQGNSA. The V segment lost 5 bases and the J segment 5 bases; nucleotides outside the gene matches: 6. This CDR3 has 14 amino acids. CDR3 loop: CASSVDRGGDEQYF. CDR3 DNA: TGTGCCAGCAGCGTGGACAGGGGGGGGGACGAGCAGTACTTC.

This clone was observed a single time. The V call is TRBV7-9, the J call TRBJ1-2, with no clear D. The CDR3 loop spans 13 amino acids. The germline V gene has CDR1 SEHNR and CDR2 FQNEAQ (reference sequence). Trimming removed 1 base from V and 4 bases from J, with 7 bases in between. CDR3 DNA: TGTGCCAGCAGCTTAGATGACTTCTATGGCTACACCTTC. Residues: CASSLDDFYGYTF.

This clone was seen a handful of times. The gene calls are TRBV4-3 and TRBJ2-2; D remains unclear. V was pared by 4 bases and J by 6 bases, with 18 bases between. CDR3 length: 16 amino acids. Germline CDR1 is LGHNA and CDR2 is YSLEER. CDR3 nucleotides: TGCGCCAGCAGCCGGTGGCACGGCCCCAGCGCCGGGGAGCTGTTTTTT. This gives the protein CASSRWHGPSAGELFF.

The chain couples TRBV5-1 to TRBJ1-2; no reliable D call. V gave up 0 bases and J gave up 2 bases, with 11 bases separating them. Germline V gene lookup returns CDR1 SGHRS and CDR2 YFSETQ. The CDR3 sequence is 15 residues long. CDR3 in amino acids: CASSLALGSNYGYTF. CDR3 nucleotide sequence: TGCGCCAGCAGCTTGGCCCTCGGGTCAAACTATGGCTACACCTTC.

V is TRBV28 and J is TRBJ1-1, with D perhaps matching TRBD1 (5 bases). The V and J ends lost 7 bases and 4 bases respectively, with 19 bases between them. Germline V CDR1 and CDR2: MDHEN, SYDVKM. The CDR3 runs 15 residues. CDR3 region: CASNGRGMAGTEAFF. CDR3 nucleotides: TGTGCCAGCAATGGGCGGGGCATGGCGGGCACTGAAGCTTTCTTT.

This clone was recorded a few times. The rearrangement links TRBV10-3 to TRBJ2-3; 13 nucleotides match TRBD2. Germline V gene data show CDR1 as ENHRY and CDR2 as SYGVKD. The ends lost 10 bases at V and 5 bases at J; junction bases unmatched: 6. The CDR3 loop spans 14 amino acids. CDR3 nucleotides: TGTGCCACCCGACTAGCGGGGGGAGGAGATACGCAGTATTTT. Its translation: CATRLAGGGDTQYF.

The chain employs TRBV7-2 and TRBJ2-7, with a possible D match to TRBD2 (6 bases). The CDR3 loop spans 16 amino acids. Germline V gene data show CDR1 as SGHTA and CDR2 as FQGNSA. Trimming removed 3 bases from V and 6 bases from J, with 21 bases in between. The CDR3 protein is CASSFWGPGSGSEQYF. Here the CDR3 DNA reads TGTGCCAGCAGCTTTTGGGGTCCAGGTAGCGGCAGCGAGCAGTACTTC.